This TCR beta chain was sequenced for a study of T cells expressing NK-cell markers. TCRdb reprocessed the 5' RACE reads, keeping one entry per CDR3 protein, no DNA. The sample totals about 550,000 distinct CDR3 sequences; its top ten clones hold approximately 3.6%. The clonotype was recovered from a man aged 18 to 35 in good health. The sample was blood T cells: a sorted CD56 or NKG2C T cell subset, CD4+ or CD8+ T cells, or bulk PBMC T cells (not recorded which).

Here the CDR3 reads CATGLLRNEQFF. The gene calls are TRBV7-2 and TRBJ2-1. CDR1 is SGHTA, CDR2 FQGNSA, per germline. The CDR3 loop spans 12 amino acids.